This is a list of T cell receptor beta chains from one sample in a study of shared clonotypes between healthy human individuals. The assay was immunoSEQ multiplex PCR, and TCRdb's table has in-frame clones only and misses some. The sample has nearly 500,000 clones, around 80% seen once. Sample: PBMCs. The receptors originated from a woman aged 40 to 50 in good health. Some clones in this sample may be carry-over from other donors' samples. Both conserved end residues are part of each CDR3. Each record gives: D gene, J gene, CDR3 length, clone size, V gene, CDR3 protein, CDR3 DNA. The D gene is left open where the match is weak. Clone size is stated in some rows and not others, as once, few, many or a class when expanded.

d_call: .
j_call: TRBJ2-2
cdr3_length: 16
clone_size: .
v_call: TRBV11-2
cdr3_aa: CASSLNPGRNTGELFF
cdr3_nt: TGTGCCAGCAGCTTAAACCCAGGTAGGAACACCGGGGAGCTGTTTTTT

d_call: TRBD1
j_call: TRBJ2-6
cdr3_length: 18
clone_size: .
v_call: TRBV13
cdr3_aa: CASSLRQGKVSGANVLTF
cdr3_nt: TGTGCCAGCAGCTTAAGACAGGGAAAGGTTTCTGGGGCCAACGTCCTGACTTTC

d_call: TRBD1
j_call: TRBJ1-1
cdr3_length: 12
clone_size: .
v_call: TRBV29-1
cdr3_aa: CRSGQLNTEAFF
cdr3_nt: TGCAGGTCGGGACAGCTGAACACTGAAGCTTTCTTT

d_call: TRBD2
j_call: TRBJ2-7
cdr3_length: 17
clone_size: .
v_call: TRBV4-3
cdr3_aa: CASSQDVAGNQAYEQYF
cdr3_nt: TGCGCCAGCAGCCAAGACGTAGCGGGGAACCAGGCCTACGAGCAGTACTTC

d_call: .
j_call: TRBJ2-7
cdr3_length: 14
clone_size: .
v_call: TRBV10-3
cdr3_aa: CAIYDRSISYEQYF
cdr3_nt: TGTGCCATCTATGACAGGTCCATCTCCTACGAGCAGTACTTC

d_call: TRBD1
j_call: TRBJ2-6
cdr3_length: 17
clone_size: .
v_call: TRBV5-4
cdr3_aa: CASSLGTGAGGANVLTF
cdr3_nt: TGTGCCAGCAGCTTGGGGACAGGGGCTGGTGGGGCCAACGTCCTGACTTTC

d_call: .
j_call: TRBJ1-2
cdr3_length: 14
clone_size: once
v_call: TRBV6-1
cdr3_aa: CASSESGVVYGYTF
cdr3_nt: TGTGCCAGCAGTGAAAGTGGGGTTGTCTATGGCTACACCTTC

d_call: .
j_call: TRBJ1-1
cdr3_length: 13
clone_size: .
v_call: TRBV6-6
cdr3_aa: CASSYKQAREAFF
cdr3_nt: TGTGCCAGCAGTTACAAACAGGCGAGGGAAGCTTTCTTT

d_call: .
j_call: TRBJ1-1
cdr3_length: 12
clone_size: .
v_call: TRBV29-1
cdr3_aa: CSATPTNTEAFF
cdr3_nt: TGCAGCGCCACTCCTACGAACACTGAAGCTTTCTTT

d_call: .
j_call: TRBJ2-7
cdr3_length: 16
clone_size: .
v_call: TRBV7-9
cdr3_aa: CASSSLKGLGLYEQYF
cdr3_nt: TGTGCCAGCAGCTCCCTTAAAGGACTGGGATTATACGAGCAGTACTTC

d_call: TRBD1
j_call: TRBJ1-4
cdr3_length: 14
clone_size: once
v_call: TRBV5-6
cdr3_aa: CASSFDRVAEKLFF
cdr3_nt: TGTGCCAGCAGCTTCGACAGGGTGGCGGAAAAACTGTTTTTT

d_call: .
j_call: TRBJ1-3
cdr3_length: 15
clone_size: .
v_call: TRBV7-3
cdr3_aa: CASSLDGLSGNTIYF
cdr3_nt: TGTGCCAGCAGCTTAGACGGGCTCTCTGGAAACACCATATATTTT

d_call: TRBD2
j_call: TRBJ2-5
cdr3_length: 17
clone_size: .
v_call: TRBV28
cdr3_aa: CASSPREGLAGKETQYF
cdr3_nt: TGTGCCAGCAGTCCTAGGGAGGGACTAGCGGGAAAAGAGACCCAGTACTTC

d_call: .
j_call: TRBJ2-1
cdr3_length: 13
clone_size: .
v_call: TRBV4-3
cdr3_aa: CASSQERSNEQFF
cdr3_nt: TGCGCCAGCAGCCAAGAGCGGAGTAATGAGCAGTTCTTC

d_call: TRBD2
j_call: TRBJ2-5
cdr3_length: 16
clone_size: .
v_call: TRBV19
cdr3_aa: CASSTSGRALGETQYF
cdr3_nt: TGTGCCAGTAGTACCAGCGGGAGGGCCCTCGGAGAGACCCAGTACTTC

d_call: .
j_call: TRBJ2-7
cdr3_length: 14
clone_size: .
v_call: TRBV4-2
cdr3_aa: CASSQVKEYHEQYF
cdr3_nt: TGTGCCAGCAGCCAAGTTAAAGAGTACCACGAGCAGTACTTC

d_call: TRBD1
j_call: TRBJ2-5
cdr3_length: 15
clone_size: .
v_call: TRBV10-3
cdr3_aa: CAISETTGQGQTQYF
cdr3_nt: TGTGCCATCAGTGAGACTACGGGACAGGGACAGACCCAGTACTTC

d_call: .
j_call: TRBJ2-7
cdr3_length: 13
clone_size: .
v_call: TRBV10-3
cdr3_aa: CAISESMSYEQYF
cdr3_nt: TGTGCCATCAGTGAGTCTATGTCCTACGAGCAGTACTTC

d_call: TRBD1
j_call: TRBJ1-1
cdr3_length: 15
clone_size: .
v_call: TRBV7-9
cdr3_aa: CASSYQQGAKAEAFF
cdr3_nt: TGTGCCAGCAGCTACCAACAGGGGGCTAAGGCTGAAGCTTTCTTT

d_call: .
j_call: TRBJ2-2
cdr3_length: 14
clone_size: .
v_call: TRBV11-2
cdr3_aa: CDSSLDRVTGELFF
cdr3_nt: TGTGACAGCAGCTTAGATCGAGTCACCGGGGAGCTGTTTTTT

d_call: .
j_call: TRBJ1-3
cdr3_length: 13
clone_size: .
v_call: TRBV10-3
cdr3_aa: CAISFEQGNTIYF
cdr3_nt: TGTGCCATCAGCTTCGAACAGGGAAACACCATATATTTT

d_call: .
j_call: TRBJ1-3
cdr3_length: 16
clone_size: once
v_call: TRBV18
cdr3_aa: CASSPRQLLRPWAIYF
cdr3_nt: TGTGCCAGCTCACCGAGACAGCTTCTGCGGCCGTGGGCCATATATTTT

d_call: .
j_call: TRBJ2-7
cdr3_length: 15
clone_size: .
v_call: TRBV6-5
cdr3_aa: CASTHQQGSTYEQYF
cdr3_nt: TGTGCCAGCACCCACCAGCAGGGCTCGACCTACGAGCAGTACTTC

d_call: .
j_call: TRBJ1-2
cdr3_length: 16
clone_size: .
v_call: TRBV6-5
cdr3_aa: CASSYSIRGRGYGYTF
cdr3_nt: TGTGCCAGCAGTTACTCAATCCGGGGGCGCGGATATGGCTACACCTTC

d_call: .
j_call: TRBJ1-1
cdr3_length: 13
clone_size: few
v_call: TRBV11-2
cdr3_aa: CASSLGSGGEAFF
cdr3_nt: TGTGCCAGCAGCTTAGGATCGGGGGGTGAAGCTTTCTTT

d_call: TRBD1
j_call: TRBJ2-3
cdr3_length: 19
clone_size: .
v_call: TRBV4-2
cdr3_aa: CASSQDDYTGTGGRDTQYF
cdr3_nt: TGTGCCAGCAGCCAAGATGATTACACCGGGACAGGGGGCCGGGATACGCAGTATTTT